A single sample gave rise to the 30 T cell receptor beta chains below, sequenced in a study of tumour-infiltrating T cells in Burkitt lymphoma. Profiled with immunoSEQ multiplex PCR; TCRdb holds only in-frame clones, not every one. The sample contains around 46,000 clones, about a third of which appear only once. The sample was tumor tissue. The source is a human donor with Burkitt lymphoma.

J is TRBJ1-2 and V is TRBV19; no clear D gene. Deletions cut 4 bases from V and 7 bases from J, with 10 bases between. This CDR3 comprises 12 residues. Germline CDR1 reads LNHDA; CDR2 reads SQIVND (reference sequence). CDR3 loop: CASSTPAAGYTF. The CDR3 DNA reads TGTGCCAGTAGTACCCCGGCGGCTGGCTACACCTTC.

The V and J genes are TRBV4-3 and TRBJ1-4; D is uncertain. CDR1 is LGHNA, CDR2 YSLEER, per germline. The CDR3 has 15 residues. V was pared by 0 bases and J by 6 bases, with 11 bases between. The CDR3 sequence is CASSQDLESDEKLFF. CDR3 in DNA: TGCGCCAGCAGCCAAGATCTCGAAAGCGATGAAAAACTGTTTTTT.

The rearrangement uses TRBV5-1 and TRBJ2-5, with D possibly TRBD1 on 6 matching bases. The CDR3 has 14 residues. Germline values: CDR1 SGHRS, CDR2 YFSETQ. With 5 bases removed from V and 1 base from J, the gap between germline ends came to 12 bases. The CDR3 sequence is CASRSGAIQETQYF. The CDR3, as DNA: TGCGCCAGCAGGTCAGGGGCCATCCAAGAGACCCAGTACTTC.

This clone showed up just a few times. The V call is TRBV6-5, the J call TRBJ2-7, with 9 nucleotides matching TRBD1. The CDR3 extends over 14 amino acids. After removal of 4 bases from V and 2 bases from J, the junction contained 3 bases not matched to a gene. Germline V gene lookup returns CDR1 MNHEY and CDR2 SVGAGI. The CDR3, as DNA: TGTGCCAGCAGTTCCCGGGACAGGGCCTACGAGCAGTACTTC. It translates to CASSSRDRAYEQYF.

V gene TRBV9 combines with J gene TRBJ2-2; TRBD1 is a possible D gene (6 bases). Between the trimmed V and J ends, which lost 5 bases and 3 bases, there was a span of 26 bases. Germline CDR1 is SGDLS and CDR2 is YYNGEE. This CDR3 region has 19 residues. CDR3 sequence (DNA): TGTGCCAGCAGTTTTAGTCGGCTAGAGGGGGTACGTGACACCGGGGAGCTGTTTTTT. Translated: CASSFSRLEGVRDTGELFF.

The rearrangement uses TRBV27 and TRBJ1-2; TRBD1 might be the D (6 bases). Trimming removed 2 bases at V and 8 bases at J, with 15 bases between. The CDR3 extends over 14 amino acids. Germline lookup yields CDR1 MNHEY and CDR2 SMNVEV (reference sequence). CDR3 amino acids: CASSLRAGERGYTF. In DNA, the CDR3 is TGTGCCAGCAGTTTACGGGCAGGGGAGCGAGGCTACACCTTC.

V usage is TRBV5-1 and J usage is TRBJ2-1, with 13 bases matching TRBD2. The CDR3 length is 19 residues. The V segment lost 3 bases and the J segment 0 bases; nucleotides outside the gene matches: 9. Per the germline V gene, CDR1 is SGHRS and CDR2 is YFSETQ. CDR3 in amino acids: CASSSTGLAGSSSYNEQFF. The CDR3 region has the DNA TGCGCCAGCAGCTCTACGGGACTAGCGGGATCGAGCTCCTACAATGAGCAGTTCTTC.

The V and J genes are TRBV19 and TRBJ1-2; D not resolved. Between the trimmed V and J ends, which lost 7 bases and 2 bases, there was a span of 5 bases. This CDR3 has 11 amino acids. CDR1 is LNHDA, CDR2 SQIVND, per germline (reference sequence). The CDR3 region is CASTENYGYTF. In DNA form, the CDR3 reads TGTGCCAGTACGGAGAACTATGGCTACACCTTC.

This chain uses TRBV5-1 with TRBJ1-2; D may be TRBD1 (6 bases). Trimming stripped 1 base from V and 7 bases from J, with 11 bases between. The germline V gene encodes CDR1 SGHRS and CDR2 YFSETQ. This CDR3 has 13 residues. DNA of the CDR3: TGCGCCAGCAGCTTGCCAGGGGCGCGTGGCTACACCTTC. Residues: CASSLPGARGYTF.

For the CDR3, the DNA is TGTGCCACCAGTACGGGCTACCTCTACGAGCAGTACTTC. It translates to CATSTGYLYEQYF. This chain uses TRBV15 with TRBJ2-7, with no clear D. The CDR3 has 13 residues. Trimming left V 6 bases short and J 3 bases short, with 12 bases between. The V gene's germline CDR1 is LNHNV and CDR2 YYDKDF (reference sequence).

This clone was found a few times. V gene TRBV5-4 combines with J gene TRBJ1-2, with D maybe TRBD1 (5 bases). From germline, CDR1 is SGHNT and CDR2 YYREEE (reference sequence). The CDR3 length is 14 residues. Trimming pared 5 bases from V and 8 bases from J, leaving 19 bases between. The CDR3 sequence: CASRLTAGGEGYTF. CDR3 DNA: TGTGCCAGCAGACTTACGGCCGGGGGGGAAGGCTACACCTTC.

CDR3 region: CASSLGRASGNTIYF. The DNA for the CDR3 is TGCGCCAGCAGCTTGGGCCGGGCCTCTGGAAACACCATATATTTT. This chain joins TRBV5-1 and TRBJ1-3; D remains ambiguous. V was pared by 0 bases and J by 0 bases, with 7 bases between. The CDR3 is made up of 15 amino acids. Per the germline V gene, CDR1 is SGHRS and CDR2 is YFSETQ.

The chain recombines TRBV30 with TRBJ1-5; 8 bases map to TRBD1. CDR3 size: 14 residues. The V segment lost 5 bases and the J segment 4 bases; nucleotides outside the gene matches: 7. Germline assignment: CDR1 GTSNPN and CDR2 SVGIG (reference sequence). The DNA of the CDR3 is TGTGCCTGGGCTCGCGGGACAGGTAATCAGCCCCAGCATTTT. This sequence encodes CAWARGTGNQPQHF.

The V and J genes are TRBV6-5 and TRBJ2-1; unclear D gene. The CDR3 is 13 residues long. In germline, CDR1 is MNHEY, CDR2 SVGAGI. Trimming left V 6 bases short and J 8 bases short, with 14 bases between. The CDR3 DNA follows: TGTGCCAGCAGGCCCGTGGCTATCGATGAGCAGTTCTTC. Protein: CASRPVAIDEQFF.

This clone was found a few times. CDR3 loop: CASSLEANYGYTF. The CDR3 DNA follows: TGTGCCAGCAGCTTAGAGGCCAACTATGGCTACACCTTC. The chain carries TRBV5-4 and TRBJ1-2, with no clear D. The CDR3 extends over 13 amino acids. The germline gives CDR1 SGHNT, CDR2 YYREEE (reference sequence). Trimming left V 2 bases short and J 2 bases short, with 7 bases between.

In its sample, this clone was seen a few times. This chain connects TRBV6-5 to TRBJ1-2; 10 bases map to TRBD1. The CDR3 has 14 amino acids. Looked up from germline, CDR1 is MNHEY and CDR2 is SVGAGI. V lost 6 bases to trimming and J lost 5 bases; unmatched junction nucleotides: 6. The chain's CDR3 is CASRPGQGIYGYTF. CDR3 bases: TGTGCCAGCAGACCGGGACAGGGGATATATGGCTACACCTTC.

The chain employs TRBV5-1 and TRBJ1-4, with TRBD1 as a possible D gene (5 bases). Deletions cut 4 bases from V and 1 base from J, with 11 bases between. The CDR3 is made up of 15 amino acids. Germline CDR1 and CDR2: SGHRS and YFSETQ. As DNA, the CDR3 is TGCGCCAGCAGCGATGGGACCCAAACTAATGAAAAACTGTTTTTT. It translates to CASSDGTQTNEKLFF.

The chain has TRBV7-2 and TRBJ2-5; D might be TRBD1 or TRBD2, each matching 6 bases. V lost 7 bases to trimming and J lost 2 bases, with 14 bases between them. Germline loops: CDR1 SGHTA, CDR2 FQGNSA. The CDR3 loop spans 14 amino acids. The CDR3 here is CASTERGVQETQYF. CDR3 nucleotide sequence: TGTGCCAGCACCGAAAGGGGGGTACAAGAGACCCAGTACTTC.

The chain couples TRBV30 to TRBJ2-3, with a possible D match to TRBD2 (5 bases). Germline V gene data show CDR1 as GTSNPN and CDR2 as SVGIG (reference sequence). V was trimmed by 2 bases and J by 14 bases, leaving 14 bases between them. The CDR3 consists of 11 residues. Here the CDR3 reads CAWSIGGSGYF. CDR3 nucleotides: TGTGCCTGGAGTATTGGAGGCAGCGGGTATTTT.

The chain has TRBV7-2 and TRBJ2-5, with TRBD1 as a possible D gene (5 bases). V lost 3 bases and J 5 bases, leaving 10 bases between the germline ends. Germline V gives CDR1 SGHTA, CDR2 FQGNSA. CDR3 size: 13 residues. Written as DNA, the CDR3 is TGTGCCAGCAGCTTTAAGGGGTCGGAGACCCAGTACTTC. Its translation is CASSFKGSETQYF.

The chain is built from TRBV9 and TRBJ2-4; a weak D match, TRBD2 (6 bases). This CDR3 comprises 13 residues. The germline V gene has CDR1 SGDLS and CDR2 YYNGEE. The V end was cut by 2 bases, the J end by 9 bases, with 12 bases between. This CDR3 reads CASSVTGESIQYF. Written as DNA, the CDR3 is TGTGCCAGCAGCGTGACGGGGGAGAGCATTCAGTACTTC. Full variable domain (rest looked up from reference TRBV9 and TRBJ2-4): DSGVTQTPKHLITATGQRVTLRCSPRSGDLSVYWYQQSLDQGLQFLIQYYNGEERAKGNILERFSAQQFPDLHSELNLSSLELGDSALYFCASSVTGESIQYFGAGTRLSVL.

The chain uses TRBV11-2 and TRBJ1-1; D unresolved. Germline V gene data show CDR1 as SGHAT and CDR2 as FQNNGV. This CDR3 has 16 residues. With 3 bases removed from V and 3 bases from J, the gap between germline ends came to 17 bases. CDR3 in DNA: TGTGCCAGCAGCTTCGAATCGGCCAGAGGTGACACTGAAGCTTTCTTT. Translating gives CASSFESARGDTEAFF.

The chain carries TRBV5-1 and TRBJ2-7; TRBD1 aligns across 8 bases. The V gene's germline CDR1 is SGHRS and CDR2 YFSETQ. V was pared by 5 bases and J by 2 bases, with 9 bases of the junction left unmatched. The CDR3 runs 15 residues. CDR3 loop: CASRATYRGAYEQYF. The DNA for the CDR3 is TGCGCCAGCAGGGCGACTTACAGGGGGGCCTACGAGCAGTACTTC.

V and J are TRBV7-9 and TRBJ2-5; 12 positions agree with TRBD2. After removal of 5 bases from V and 5 bases from J, the junction contained 3 bases not matched to a gene. This CDR3 has 14 amino acids. Per germline, CDR1 SEHNR and CDR2 FQNEAQ (reference sequence). The CDR3 DNA reads TGTGCCAGCAGCGCCGGGACTAGCGGGGAGACCCAGTACTTC. As protein: CASSAGTSGETQYF.

The chain employs TRBV5-1 and TRBJ2-2, with D perhaps matching TRBD1 or TRBD2 (5 bases each). Per the germline V gene, CDR1 is SGHRS and CDR2 is YFSETQ. The V gene lost 0 bases and the J gene lost 4 bases, with 10 bases spanning the gap. The CDR3 totals 15 residues. DNA for the CDR3: TGCGCCAGCAGCTTGGTCGAGGGGTCCACCGGGGAGCTGTTTTTT. It translates to CASSLVEGSTGELFF.

V and J are TRBV5-4 and TRBJ1-1; D call uncertain. The CDR3 length is 13 residues. V was trimmed by 7 bases and J by 0 bases, leaving 10 bases between them. Germline loops: CDR1 SGHNT, CDR2 YYREEE (reference sequence). The CDR3 spells CASRPHLNTEAFF. CDR3 nucleotides: TGTGCCAGCCGACCCCACTTGAACACTGAAGCTTTCTTT.

This clone has more than one count but fewer than ten. This chain links TRBV6-6 with TRBJ1-4; tentative D call: TRBD1 (5 bases). The germline gives CDR1 MNHNY, CDR2 SVGAGI (reference sequence). V gave up 4 bases and J gave up 7 bases, with 13 bases separating them. The CDR3 is 14 residues long. The CDR3 DNA follows: TGTGCCAGCAGTTCGGGGGGGGAGGGTGAAAAACTGTTTTTT. Its protein product is CASSSGGEGEKLFF.

The chain couples TRBV5-5 to TRBJ2-7; D is perhaps TRBD1 or TRBD2 (5 bases each). The CDR3 length is 14 residues. The germline gives CDR1 SGHKS, CDR2 YYEKEE (reference sequence). With 2 bases removed from V and 2 bases from J, the gap between germline ends came to 11 bases. The CDR3 DNA is TGTGCCAGCAGCTTCAGTGGGACGACCTACGAGCAGTACTTC. Protein product: CASSFSGTTYEQYF.

This sequence joins TRBV11-3 and TRBJ2-3; D is unclear. CDR1 is SGHNT, CDR2 YENEEA, per germline. The V end lost 5 bases, the J end lost 6 bases, and 12 bases lay between the germline ends. CDR3 length: 13 residues. This CDR3 is CASSTNVGDTQYF. CDR3 bases: TGTGCCAGCAGCACCAATGTAGGGGATACGCAGTATTTT.

This clone was detected only a few times. The chain joins TRBV2 to TRBJ2-7; a possible D gene is TRBD1 (6 bases). This CDR3 is built from 13 residues. V gave up 4 bases and J gave up 5 bases, with 12 bases separating them. Germline lookup yields CDR1 SNHLY and CDR2 FYNNEI. The CDR3 loop reads CASSVAGVNEQYF. CDR3 bases: TGTGCCAGCAGTGTAGCAGGGGTAAACGAGCAGTACTTC.